Sequencing of this T cell receptor (beta chain) was carried out in a study of cytomegalovirus exposure and HLA in healthy donors. Turning to the study itself: An earlier analysis identified 95 million to 120 million unique TCR beta sequences in about 180 million T cells.

Notes on this clone: What it binds is unknown.

Broader study findings: A missense variant in DCLRE1C was later tied to TCR beta V- and J-gene trimming. The dataset shows that most TCR sequences were rare, while some public TCRs occurred in many donors.

The CDR3 has 12 residues. V lost 10 bases to trimming and J lost 2 bases; unmatched junction nucleotides: 4. In germline, CDR1 is ENHRY, CDR2 SYGVKD. PCR used 60 Vbeta primers and 13 Jbeta primers. Clones were read by immunoSEQ multiplex PCR, and TCRdb kept only the in-frame ones, dropping some. Of 200,000 or so clones listed, 75% to 85% are singletons. The source of this sequence is a woman under 30 in good health and CMV-seropositive. The rearrangement links TRBV10-3 to TRBJ2-5, with TRBD1 matching 7 bases. The sample comprised PBMCs. CDR3 region: CATRDRQETQYF. The CDR3 DNA follows: TGTGCCACCCGGGACAGACAAGAGACCCAGTACTTC.